This TCR beta chain stems from a study of T cell repertoires in cytomegalovirus infection. About the study: An indication of both CMV infection and matching HLA type came from public TCR beta signatures. Study-level findings and limits: HLA-C-restricted CMV-specific TCR beta clonotypes prevailed in the ex vivo response. Based on cumulative public TCR beta family frequency, carriers of CMV plus the relevant HLA were identified.

This CDR3 spans 15 amino acids. V gave up 3 bases and J gave up 0 bases, with 11 bases separating them. Per the germline V gene, CDR1 is MDHEN and CDR2 is SYDVKM. TCRdb re-called the reads through MiXCR, storing one row per CDR3 protein. The sample shows over 150,000 distinct CDR3 sequences, about 15% of them seen only once. In this sample, this clonotype turned up many times. Its antigen remains unknown. The TCR originated in a human donor in good health (CMV status not recorded). Some clones in this sample may be carry-over from other donors' samples. This chain connects TRBV28 to TRBJ1-1, with D unresolved. The material sequenced was PBMCs. The CDR3 loop reads CASSFPNSLNTEAFF. In DNA form, the CDR3 reads TGTGCCAGCAGTTTTCCAAACAGCCTGAACACTGAAGCTTTCTTT.